The entry that follows covers one T cell receptor beta chain sequence. Its specificity is not known. The data were obtained in a study of cytomegalovirus exposure and HLA in healthy donors. The junction had 9 bases not matched to a gene; V was cut back by 1 base and J by 10 bases. Germline V CDR1 and CDR2: MGHRA, YSYEKL. This CDR3 has 14 residues. Study-wide findings and caveats: Later analysis showed most CMV-associated TCR beta chains appearing HLA-restricted.

PCR involved 60 Vbeta and 13 Jbeta primers. Only in-frame clones appear in the TCRdb table, and some are missing; sequencing was by immunoSEQ multiplex PCR. The data show approximately 200,000 clones, roughly 74% seen once. The receptor comes from a woman younger than 45 in good health and CMV-seropositive. The specimen sequenced was PBMCs. The chain uses TRBV4-1 and TRBJ1-1, with TRBD1 matching 7 bases. DNA of the CDR3: TGCGCCAGCAGCCAAGTGCGGGACAGTAGTCCAGCTTTCTTT. Translated, it gives CASSQVRDSSPAFF.